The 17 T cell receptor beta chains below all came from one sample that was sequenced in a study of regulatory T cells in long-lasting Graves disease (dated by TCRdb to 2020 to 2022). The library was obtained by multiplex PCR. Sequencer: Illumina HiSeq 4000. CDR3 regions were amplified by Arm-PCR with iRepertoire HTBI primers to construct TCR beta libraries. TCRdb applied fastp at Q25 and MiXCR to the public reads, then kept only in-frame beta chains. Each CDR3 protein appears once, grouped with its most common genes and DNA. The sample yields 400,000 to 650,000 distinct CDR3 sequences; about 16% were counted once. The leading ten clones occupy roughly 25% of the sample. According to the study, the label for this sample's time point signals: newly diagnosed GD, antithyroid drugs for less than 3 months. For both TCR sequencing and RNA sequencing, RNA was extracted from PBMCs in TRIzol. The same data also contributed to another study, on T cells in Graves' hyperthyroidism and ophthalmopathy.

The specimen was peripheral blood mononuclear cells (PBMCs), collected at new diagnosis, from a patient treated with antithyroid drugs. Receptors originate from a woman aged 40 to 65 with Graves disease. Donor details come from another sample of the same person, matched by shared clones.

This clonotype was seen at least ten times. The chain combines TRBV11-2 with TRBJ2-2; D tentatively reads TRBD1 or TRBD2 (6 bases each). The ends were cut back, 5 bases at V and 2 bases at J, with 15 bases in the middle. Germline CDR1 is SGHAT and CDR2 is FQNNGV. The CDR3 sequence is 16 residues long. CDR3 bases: TGTGCCAGCAGCCTCTCTAGGGGGGAAAACACCGGGGAGCTGTTTTTT. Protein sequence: CASSLSRGENTGELFF.

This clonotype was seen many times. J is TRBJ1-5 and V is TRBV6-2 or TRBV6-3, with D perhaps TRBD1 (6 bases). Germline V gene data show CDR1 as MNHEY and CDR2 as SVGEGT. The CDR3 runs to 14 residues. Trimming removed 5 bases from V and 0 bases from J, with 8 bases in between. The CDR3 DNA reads TGTGCCAGCAGTGGGACAAATAGCAATCAGCCCCAGCATTTT. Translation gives CASSGTNSNQPQHF.

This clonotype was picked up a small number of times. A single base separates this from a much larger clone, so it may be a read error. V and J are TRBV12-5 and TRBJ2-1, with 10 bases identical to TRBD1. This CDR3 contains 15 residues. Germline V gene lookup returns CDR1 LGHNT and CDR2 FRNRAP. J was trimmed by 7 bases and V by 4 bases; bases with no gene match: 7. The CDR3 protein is CASGSPTGGTNEQFF. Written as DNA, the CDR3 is TGTGCTAGTGGTTCTCCGACAGGGGGCACGAATGAGCAGTTCTTC.

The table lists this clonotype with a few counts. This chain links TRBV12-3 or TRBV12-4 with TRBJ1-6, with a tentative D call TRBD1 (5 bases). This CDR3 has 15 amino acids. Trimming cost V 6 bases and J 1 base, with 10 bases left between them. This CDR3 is CASSLDTSYNSPLHF. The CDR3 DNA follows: TGTGCCAGCAGCCTGGACACGTCCTATAATTCACCCCTCCACTTT.

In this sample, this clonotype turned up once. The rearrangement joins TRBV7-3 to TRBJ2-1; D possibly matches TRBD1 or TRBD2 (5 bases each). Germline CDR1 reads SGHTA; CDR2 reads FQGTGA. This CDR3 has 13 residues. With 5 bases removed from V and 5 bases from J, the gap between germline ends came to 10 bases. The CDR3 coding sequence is TGTGCCAGCAGCCAAACGGGACACAATGAGCAGTTCTTC. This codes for CASSQTGHNEQFF.

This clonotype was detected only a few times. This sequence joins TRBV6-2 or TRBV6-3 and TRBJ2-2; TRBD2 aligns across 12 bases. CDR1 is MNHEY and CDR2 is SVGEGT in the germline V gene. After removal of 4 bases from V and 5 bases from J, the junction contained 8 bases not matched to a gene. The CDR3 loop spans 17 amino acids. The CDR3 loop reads CASSSHYGLAGTGELFF. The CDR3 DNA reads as TGTGCCAGCAGTTCCCACTACGGACTAGCGGGGACCGGGGAGCTGTTTTTT.

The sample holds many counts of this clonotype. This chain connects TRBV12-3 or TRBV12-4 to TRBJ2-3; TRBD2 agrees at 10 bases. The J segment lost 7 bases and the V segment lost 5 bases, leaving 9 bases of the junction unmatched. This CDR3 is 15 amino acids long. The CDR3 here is CASSPRASGGHTQYF. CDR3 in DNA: TGTGCCAGCAGTCCACGGGCTAGCGGGGGACATACGCAGTATTTT.

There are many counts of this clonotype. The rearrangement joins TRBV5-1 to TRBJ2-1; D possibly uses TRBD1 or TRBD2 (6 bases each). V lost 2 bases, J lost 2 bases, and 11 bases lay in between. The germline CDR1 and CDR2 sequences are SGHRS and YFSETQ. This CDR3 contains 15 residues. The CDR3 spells CASSFRGDTYNEQFF. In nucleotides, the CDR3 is TGCGCCAGCAGCTTCCGCGGGGACACCTACAATGAGCAGTTCTTC.

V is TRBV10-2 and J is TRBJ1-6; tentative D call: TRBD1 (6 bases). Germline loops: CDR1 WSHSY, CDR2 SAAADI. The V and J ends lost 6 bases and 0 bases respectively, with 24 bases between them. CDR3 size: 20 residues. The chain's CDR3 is CASRGPQSGHESSYNSPLHF. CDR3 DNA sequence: TGCGCCAGCAGAGGCCCCCAATCGGGACACGAGAGCTCCTATAATTCACCCCTCCACTTT.

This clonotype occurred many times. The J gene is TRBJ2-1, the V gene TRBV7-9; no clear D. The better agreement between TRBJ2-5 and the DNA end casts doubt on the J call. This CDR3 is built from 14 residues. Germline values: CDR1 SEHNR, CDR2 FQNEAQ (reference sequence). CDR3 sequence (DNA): TGTGCCAGCAGCTTAGGGAGTCCAGAAGAGACCCAGTACTTC. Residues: CASSLGSPEETQYF.

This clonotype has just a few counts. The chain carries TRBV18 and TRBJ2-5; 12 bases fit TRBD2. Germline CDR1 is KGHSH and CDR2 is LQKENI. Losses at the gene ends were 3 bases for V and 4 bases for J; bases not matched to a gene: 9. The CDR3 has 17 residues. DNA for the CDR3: TGTGCCAGCTCACCGGCTACTAGCGGGGGGTCCGCAGAGACCCAGTACTTC. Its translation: CASSPATSGGSAETQYF.

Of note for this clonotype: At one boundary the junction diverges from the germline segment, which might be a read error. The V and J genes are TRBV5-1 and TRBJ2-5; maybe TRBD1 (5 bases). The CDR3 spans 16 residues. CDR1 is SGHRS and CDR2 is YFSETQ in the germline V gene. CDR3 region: CASSLELGDSTETQYF. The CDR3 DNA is TGTGCCAGCAGCTTGGAATTGGGTGACAGTACGGAGACCCAGTACTTC.

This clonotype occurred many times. DNA for the CDR3: TGTGCCAGCAGGGACCTGTCGGGGGAGCAGTTCTTC. Its protein is CASRDLSGEQFF. This chain links TRBV9 with TRBJ2-1; D perhaps matches TRBD2 (5 bases). V lost 5 bases and J lost 10, with 13 bases in between. The germline V gene encodes CDR1 SGDLS and CDR2 YYNGEE. This CDR3 is built from 12 residues.

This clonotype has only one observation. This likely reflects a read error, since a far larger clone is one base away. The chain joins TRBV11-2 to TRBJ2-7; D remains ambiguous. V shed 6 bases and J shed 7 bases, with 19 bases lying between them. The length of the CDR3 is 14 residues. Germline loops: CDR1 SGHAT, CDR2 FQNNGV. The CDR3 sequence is CASSGSSLTNEQYF. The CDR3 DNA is TGTGCCAGCAGTGGGTCCTCTTTAACCAATGAGCAGTACTTC. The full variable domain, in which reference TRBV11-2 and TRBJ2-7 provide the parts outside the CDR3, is EAGVAQSPRYKIIEKRQSVAFWCNPISGHATLYWYQQILGQGPKLLIQFQNNGVVDDSQLPKDRFSAERLKGVDSTLKIQPAKLEDSAVYLCASSGSSLTNEQYFGPGTRLTVT.

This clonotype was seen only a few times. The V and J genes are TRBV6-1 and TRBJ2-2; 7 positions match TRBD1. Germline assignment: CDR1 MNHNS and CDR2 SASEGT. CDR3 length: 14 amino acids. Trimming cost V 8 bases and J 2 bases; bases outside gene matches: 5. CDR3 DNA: TGTGCCAGCGTCGGGACAGAAAACACCGGGGAGCTGTTTTTT. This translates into CASVGTENTGELFF.

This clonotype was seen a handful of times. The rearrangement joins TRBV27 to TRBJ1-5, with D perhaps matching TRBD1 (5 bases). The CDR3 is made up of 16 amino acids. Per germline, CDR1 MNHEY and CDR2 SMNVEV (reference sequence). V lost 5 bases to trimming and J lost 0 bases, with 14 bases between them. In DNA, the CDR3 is TGTGCCAGCAGTCTGGGGACCCCTTATAGCAATCAGCCCCAGCATTTT. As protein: CASSLGTPYSNQPQHF.

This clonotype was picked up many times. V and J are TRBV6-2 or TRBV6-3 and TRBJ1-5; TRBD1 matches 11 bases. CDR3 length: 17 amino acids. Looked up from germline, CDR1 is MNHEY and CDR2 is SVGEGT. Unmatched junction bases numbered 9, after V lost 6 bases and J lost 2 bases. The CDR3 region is CASRGQGASIRNQPQHF. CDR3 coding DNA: TGTGCCAGCAGAGGACAGGGGGCGTCGATTCGCAATCAGCCCCAGCATTTT.